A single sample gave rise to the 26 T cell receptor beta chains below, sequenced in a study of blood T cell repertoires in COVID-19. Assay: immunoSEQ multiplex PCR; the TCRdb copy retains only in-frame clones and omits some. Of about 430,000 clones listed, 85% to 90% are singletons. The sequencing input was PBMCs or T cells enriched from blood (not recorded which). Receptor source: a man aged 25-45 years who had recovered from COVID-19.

The CDR3 is CASSQRVEGSQPQHF. For the CDR3, the DNA is TGCGCCAGCAGCCAACGGGTTGAGGGCTCGCAGCCCCAGCATTTT. This chain uses TRBV4-1 with TRBJ1-5; D gene unclear. Germline V CDR1 and CDR2: MGHRA, YSYEKL. V dropped 2 bases and J dropped 7 bases, with 15 bases sitting between them. CDR3 length: 15 amino acids.

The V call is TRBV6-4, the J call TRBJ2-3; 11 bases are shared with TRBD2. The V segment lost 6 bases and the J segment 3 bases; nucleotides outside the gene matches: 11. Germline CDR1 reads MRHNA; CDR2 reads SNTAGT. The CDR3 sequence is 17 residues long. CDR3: CASSRIRLAGTTDTQYF. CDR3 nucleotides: TGTGCCAGCAGCCGGATCAGACTAGCGGGAACGACAGATACGCAGTATTTT.

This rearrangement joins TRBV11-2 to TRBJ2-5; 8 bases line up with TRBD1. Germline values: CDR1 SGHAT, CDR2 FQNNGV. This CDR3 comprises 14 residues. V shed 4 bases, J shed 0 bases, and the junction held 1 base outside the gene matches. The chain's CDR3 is CASSWTGNQETQYF. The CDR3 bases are TGTGCCAGCAGCTGGACAGGGAACCAAGAGACCCAGTACTTC.

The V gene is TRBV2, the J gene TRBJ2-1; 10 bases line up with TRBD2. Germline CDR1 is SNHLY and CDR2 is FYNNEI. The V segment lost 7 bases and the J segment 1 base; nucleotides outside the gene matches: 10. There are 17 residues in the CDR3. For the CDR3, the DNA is TGTGCCAGCAAACGAGCGGGAGGGCCGTGGTCCTACAATGAGCAGTTCTTC. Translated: CASKRAGGPWSYNEQFF. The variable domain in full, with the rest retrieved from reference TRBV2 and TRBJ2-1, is EPEVTQTPSHQVTQMGQEVILRCVPISNHLYFYWYRQILGQKVEFLVSFYNNEISEKSEIFDDQFSVERPDGSNFTLKIRSTKLEDSAMYFCASKRAGGPWSYNEQFFGPGTRLTVL.

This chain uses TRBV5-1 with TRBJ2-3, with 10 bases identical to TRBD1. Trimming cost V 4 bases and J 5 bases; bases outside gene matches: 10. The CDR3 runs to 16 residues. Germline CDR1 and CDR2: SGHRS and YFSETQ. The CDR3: CASSTRTGGFGDTQYF. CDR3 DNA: TGCGCCAGCAGCACGAGGACAGGGGGATTTGGAGATACGCAGTATTTT.

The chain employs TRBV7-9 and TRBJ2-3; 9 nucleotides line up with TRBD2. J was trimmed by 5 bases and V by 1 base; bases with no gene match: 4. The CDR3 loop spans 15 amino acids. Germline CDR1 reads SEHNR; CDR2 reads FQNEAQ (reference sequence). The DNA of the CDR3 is TGTGCCAGCAGCTTAGTAGTAGCGGGAGTAGATACGCAGTATTTT. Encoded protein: CASSLVVAGVDTQYF.

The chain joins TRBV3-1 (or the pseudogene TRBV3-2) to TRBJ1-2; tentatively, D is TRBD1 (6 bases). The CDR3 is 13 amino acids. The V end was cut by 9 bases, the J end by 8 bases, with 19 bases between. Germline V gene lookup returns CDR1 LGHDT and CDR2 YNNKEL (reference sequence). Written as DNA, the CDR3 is TGTGCCAGTTCAGGGGTGTGGAAGACGGGCTACACCTTC. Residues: CASSGVWKTGYTF.

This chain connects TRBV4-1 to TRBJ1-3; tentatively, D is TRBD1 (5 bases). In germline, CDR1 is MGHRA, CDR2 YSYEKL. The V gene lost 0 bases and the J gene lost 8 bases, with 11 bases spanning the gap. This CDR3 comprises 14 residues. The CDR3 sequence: CASSQDIGGYTIYF. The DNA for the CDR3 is TGCGCCAGCAGCCAAGATATCGGGGGGTACACCATATATTTT.

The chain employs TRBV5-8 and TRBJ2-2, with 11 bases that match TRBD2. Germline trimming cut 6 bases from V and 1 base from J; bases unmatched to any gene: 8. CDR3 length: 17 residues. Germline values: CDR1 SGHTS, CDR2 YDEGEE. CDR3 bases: TGTGCCAGCATCGACCGGCTAGCGGGAGGGAACACCGGGGAGCTGTTTTTT. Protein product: CASIDRLAGGNTGELFF.

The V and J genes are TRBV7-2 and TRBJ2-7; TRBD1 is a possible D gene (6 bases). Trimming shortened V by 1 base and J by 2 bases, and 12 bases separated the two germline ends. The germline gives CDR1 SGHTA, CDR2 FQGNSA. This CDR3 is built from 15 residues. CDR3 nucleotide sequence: TGTGCCAGCAGCTTAGGGACAGTACAAACCTACGAGCAGTACTTC. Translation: CASSLGTVQTYEQYF. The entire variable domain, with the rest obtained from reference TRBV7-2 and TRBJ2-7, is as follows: GAGVSQSPSNKVTEKGKDVELRCDPISGHTALYWYRQSLGQGLEFLIYFQGNSAPDKSGLPSDRFSAERTGGSVSTLTIQRTQQEDSAVYLCASSLGTVQTYEQYFGPGTRLTVT.

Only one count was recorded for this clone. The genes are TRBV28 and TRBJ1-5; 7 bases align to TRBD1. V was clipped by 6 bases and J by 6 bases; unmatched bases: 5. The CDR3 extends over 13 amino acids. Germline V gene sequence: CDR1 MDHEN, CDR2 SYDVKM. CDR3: CASSSTGFQPQHF. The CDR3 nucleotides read TGTGCCAGCAGCTCGACAGGGTTTCAGCCCCAGCATTTT.

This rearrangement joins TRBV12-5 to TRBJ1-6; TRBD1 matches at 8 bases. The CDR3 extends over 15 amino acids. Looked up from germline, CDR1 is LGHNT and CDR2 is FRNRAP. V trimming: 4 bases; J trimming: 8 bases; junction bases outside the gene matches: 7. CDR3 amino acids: CASGWTGSGDSPLHF. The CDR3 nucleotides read TGTGCTAGTGGTTGGACAGGGTCGGGCGATTCACCCCTCCACTTT.

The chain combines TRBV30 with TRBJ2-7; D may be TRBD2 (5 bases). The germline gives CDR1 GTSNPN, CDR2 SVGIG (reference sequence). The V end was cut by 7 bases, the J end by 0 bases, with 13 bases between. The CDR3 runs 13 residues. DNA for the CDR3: TGTGCCTCGCCAGCGGTTGGCTCCTACGAGCAGTACTTC. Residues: CASPAVGSYEQYF.

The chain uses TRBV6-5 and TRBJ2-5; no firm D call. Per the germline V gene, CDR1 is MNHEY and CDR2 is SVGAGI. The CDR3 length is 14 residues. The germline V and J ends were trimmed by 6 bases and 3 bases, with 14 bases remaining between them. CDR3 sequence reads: CASSAIRTKETQYF. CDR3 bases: TGTGCCAGCAGCGCGATTAGAACGAAAGAGACCCAGTACTTC.

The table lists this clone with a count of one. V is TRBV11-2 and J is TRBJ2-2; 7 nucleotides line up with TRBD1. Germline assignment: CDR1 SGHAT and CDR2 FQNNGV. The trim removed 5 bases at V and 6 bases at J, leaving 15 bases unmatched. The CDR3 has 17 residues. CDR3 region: CASSAAPETGDAGELFF. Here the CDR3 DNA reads TGTGCCAGCAGCGCGGCCCCCGAAACAGGGGACGCCGGGGAGCTGTTTTTT.

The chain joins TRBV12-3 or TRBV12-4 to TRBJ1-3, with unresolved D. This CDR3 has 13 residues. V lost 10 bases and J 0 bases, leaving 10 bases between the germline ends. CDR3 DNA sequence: TGTGCCACCCAACTGAGCTCTGGAAACACCATATATTTT. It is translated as CATQLSSGNTIYF.

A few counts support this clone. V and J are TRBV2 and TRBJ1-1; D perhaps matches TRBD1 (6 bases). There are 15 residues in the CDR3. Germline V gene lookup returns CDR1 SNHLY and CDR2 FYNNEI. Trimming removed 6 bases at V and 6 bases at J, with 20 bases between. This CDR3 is CASSLQGPLDAEAFF. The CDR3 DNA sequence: TGTGCCAGCAGCCTACAGGGCCCTCTTGATGCTGAAGCTTTCTTT. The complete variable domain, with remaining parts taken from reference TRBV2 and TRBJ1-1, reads EPEVTQTPSHQVTQMGQEVILRCVPISNHLYFYWYRQILGQKVEFLVSFYNNEISEKSEIFDDQFSVERPDGSNFTLKIRSTKLEDSAMYFCASSLQGPLDAEAFFGQGTRLTVV.

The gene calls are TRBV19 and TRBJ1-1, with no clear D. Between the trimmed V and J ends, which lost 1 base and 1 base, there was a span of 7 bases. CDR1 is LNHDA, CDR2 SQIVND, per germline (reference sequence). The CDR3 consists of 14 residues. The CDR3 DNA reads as TGTGCCAGTAGTATAGTTCGGTGGAACACTGAAGCTTTCTTT. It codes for CASSIVRWNTEAFF.

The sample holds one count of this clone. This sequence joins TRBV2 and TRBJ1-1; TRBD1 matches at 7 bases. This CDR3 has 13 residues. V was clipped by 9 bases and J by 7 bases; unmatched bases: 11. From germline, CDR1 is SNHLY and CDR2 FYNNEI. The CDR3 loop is CASTDRNRGEAFF. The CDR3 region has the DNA TGTGCCAGTACGGACAGGAACCGGGGTGAAGCTTTCTTT.

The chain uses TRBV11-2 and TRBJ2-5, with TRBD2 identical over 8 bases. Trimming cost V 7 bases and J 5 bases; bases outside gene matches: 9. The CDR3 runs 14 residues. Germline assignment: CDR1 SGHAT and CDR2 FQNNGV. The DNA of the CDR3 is TGTGCCAGCACCCGGGGGGGGGCCGGGGAGACCCAGTACTTC. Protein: CASTRGGAGETQYF.

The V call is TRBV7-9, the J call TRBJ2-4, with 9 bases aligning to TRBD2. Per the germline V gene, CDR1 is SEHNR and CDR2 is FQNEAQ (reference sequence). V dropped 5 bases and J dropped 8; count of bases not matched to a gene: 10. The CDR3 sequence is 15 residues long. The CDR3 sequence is CASSPLAGESDIQYF. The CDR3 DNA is TGTGCCAGCAGCCCTTTAGCGGGAGAGTCAGACATTCAGTACTTC.

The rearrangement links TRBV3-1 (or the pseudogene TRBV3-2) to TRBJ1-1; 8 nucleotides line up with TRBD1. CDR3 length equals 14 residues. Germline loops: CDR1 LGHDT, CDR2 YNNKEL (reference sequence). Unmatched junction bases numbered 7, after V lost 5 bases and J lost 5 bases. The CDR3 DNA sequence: TGTGCCAGCAGCTCGCAGGGGGCAGATACTGAAGCTTTCTTT. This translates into CASSSQGADTEAFF.

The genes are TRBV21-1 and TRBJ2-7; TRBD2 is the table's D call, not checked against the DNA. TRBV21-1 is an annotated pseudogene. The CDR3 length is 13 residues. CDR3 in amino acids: CASRVTGSYEQYF. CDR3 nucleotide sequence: TGTGCCAGCAGGGTAACGGGGAGCTACGAGCAGTACTTC.

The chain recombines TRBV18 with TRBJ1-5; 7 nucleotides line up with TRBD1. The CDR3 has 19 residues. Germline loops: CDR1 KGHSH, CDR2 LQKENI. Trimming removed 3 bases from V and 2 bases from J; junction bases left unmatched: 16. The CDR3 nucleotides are TGTGCCAGCTCACCTTCGAGGTCCGCAGGACAGGCGGGCAATCAGCCCCAGCATTTT. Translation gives CASSPSRSAGQAGNQPQHF.

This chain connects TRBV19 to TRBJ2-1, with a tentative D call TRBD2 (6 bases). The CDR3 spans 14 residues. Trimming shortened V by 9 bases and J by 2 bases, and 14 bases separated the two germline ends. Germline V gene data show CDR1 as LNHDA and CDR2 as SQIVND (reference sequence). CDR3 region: CASRRGVPYNEQFF. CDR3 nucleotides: TGTGCCAGCCGGCGGGGAGTACCCTACAATGAGCAGTTCTTC.

Here the CDR3 DNA reads TGTGCCAGCAGCCCGACCGGGACAGGCAACTCCTACGAGCAGTACTTC. Protein sequence: CASSPTGTGNSYEQYF. This chain uses TRBV7-3 with TRBJ2-7; TRBD1 aligns across 8 bases. Per the germline V gene, CDR1 is SGHTA and CDR2 is FQGTGA. The CDR3 runs to 16 residues. Trimming removed 5 bases from V and 0 bases from J; junction bases left unmatched: 9. Supplemented by reference TRBV7-3 and TRBJ2-7, the full variable domain reads GAGVSQTPSNKVTEKGKYVELRCDPISGHTALYWYRQSLGQGPEFLIYFQGTGAADDSGLPNDRFFAVRPEGSVSTLKIQRTERGDSAVYLCASSPTGTGNSYEQYFGPGTRLTVT.